Presented here are 20 T cell receptor beta chains from one specimen sequenced in a study of cytomegalovirus exposure and HLA in healthy donors (dated by TCRdb to the late 2010s). Library construction relied on the immunoSEQ multiplex PCR assay. A mixture of 60 forward primers for TCR Vbeta segments and 13 reverse primers for TCR Jbeta segments was used in the multiplex PCR. In its TCRdb copy, this immuneACCESS table keeps in-frame sequences only and misses some clones. Where compared with another copy, unresolved V genes explain less than half of these, and the others have no known cause. This sample lists roughly 90,000 clones; 80% were detected once. The ten biggest clones cover 5.5% to 8% of the sample. Sequenced input: PBMCs. These receptors came from a man in his thirties or forties in good health and CMV-seronegative.

This clone was seen a handful of times. This sequence joins TRBV21-1 and TRBJ1-3; the D call TRBD1 from the table was never checked on the DNA. TRBV21-1 is recorded as a pseudogene. The CDR3 is made up of 15 amino acids. The CDR3 nucleotides read TGTGCCAGCAGTATAGGGGCAGTCGCGGGAAACACCATATATTTT. It is translated as CASSIGAVAGNTIYF.

The chain employs TRBV5-4 and TRBJ2-3; 8 bases agree with TRBD2. The CDR3 is made up of 15 amino acids. The V gene end was trimmed by 6 bases and the J gene end by 3 bases; junction bases not matched to a gene: 9. Germline V CDR1 and CDR2: SGHNT, YYREEE (reference sequence). In DNA form, the CDR3 reads TGTGCCAGCACCCCCGCGGGGGGTCGGACAGATACGCAGTATTTT. It yields the protein CASTPAGGRTDTQYF. Together with reference TRBV5-4 and TRBJ2-3, the CDR3 gives the full variable domain: ETGVTQSPTHLIKTRGQQVTLRCSSQSGHNTVSWYQQALGQGPQFIFQYYREEENGRGNFPPRFSGLQFPNYSSELNVNALELDDSALYLCASTPAGGRTDTQYFGPGTRLTVL.

The CDR3 DNA sequence: TGTGCCAGCAGCTTTACAGGTAACACTGAAGCTTTCTTT. Translating it yields CASSFTGNTEAFF. The chain uses TRBV7-2 and TRBJ1-1, with D possibly being TRBD1 (5 bases). The length of the CDR3 is 13 residues. Germline V CDR1 and CDR2: SGHTA, FQGNSA. The V and J ends lost 3 bases and 2 bases respectively, with 7 bases between them.

About this clone itself: This probably arose from a read error, given a far larger clone one base away. V gene TRBV25-1 combines with J gene TRBJ2-2; D unclear. The CDR3 is made up of 13 amino acids. Germline V gene lookup returns CDR1 MGHDK and CDR2 SYGVNS. Between the trimmed V and J ends, which lost 2 bases and 3 bases, there was a span of 4 bases. The CDR3 nucleotides are TGTGCCAGCAGTGAACGGGACACCGGGGAGCTGTTTTTT. The encoded protein is CASSERDTGELFF.

DNA for the CDR3: TGTGCCAGCAGCTTAGTAGAGAACACTGAAGCTTTCTTT. It specifies CASSLVENTEAFF. The chain links TRBV7-9 to TRBJ1-1; D is undetermined. This CDR3 comprises 13 residues. The germline CDR1 and CDR2 sequences are SEHNR and FQNEAQ (reference sequence). Trimming removed 1 base from V and 1 base from J, with 4 bases in between.

The chain uses TRBV12-5 and TRBJ2-6; a weak D match, TRBD2 (5 bases). Germline V gene lookup returns CDR1 LGHNT and CDR2 FRNRAP. The CDR3 extends over 19 amino acids. V lost 1 base and J lost 0, with 16 bases in between. The CDR3 loop is CASGLGVGNMGSGANVLTF. CDR3 DNA: TGTGCTAGTGGTTTGGGCGTCGGGAACATGGGCTCTGGGGCCAACGTCCTGACTTTC.

In its sample, this clone was seen a few times. This chain uses TRBV5-1 with TRBJ1-6; D is undetermined. V was pared by 0 bases and J by 8 bases, with 15 bases between. In germline, CDR1 is SGHRS, CDR2 YFSETQ. This CDR3 has 16 residues. CDR3 region: CASSLEGRGGYSPLHF. The CDR3 nucleotides read TGCGCCAGCAGCTTGGAAGGGAGAGGCGGGTATTCACCCCTCCACTTT.

The chain uses TRBV5-1 and TRBJ2-2; possibly TRBD1 for D (6 bases). This CDR3 has 15 residues. The germline CDR1 and CDR2 sequences are SGHRS and YFSETQ. V was cut by 1 base and J by 3 bases, with 10 bases left in between. The CDR3, as DNA: TGCGCCAGCAGCTTGCGCAGGGGATACACCGGGGAGCTGTTTTTT. This encodes CASSLRRGYTGELFF.

V gene TRBV7-2 combines with J gene TRBJ2-7; D not certain. The length of the CDR3 is 16 residues. The V end lost 4 bases, the J end lost 0 bases, and 16 bases lay between the germline ends. Germline-derived CDR1 and CDR2 are SGHTA and FQGNSA. DNA for the CDR3: TGTGCCAGCAGCTCCATCTTCCAGGCTAACTCCTACGAGCAGTACTTC. Translated: CASSSIFQANSYEQYF.

In this sample, this clone turned up a few times. The gene calls are TRBV28 and TRBJ1-2, with no clear D. This CDR3 has 14 residues. The V gene's germline CDR1 is MDHEN and CDR2 SYDVKM. V lost 7 bases and J 7 bases, leaving 19 bases between the germline ends. Here the CDR3 reads CASKPEPLTSGYTF. The CDR3 bases are TGTGCCAGCAAGCCCGAACCCCTAACGAGTGGCTACACCTTC.

This clone was seen a single time. This chain connects TRBV7-9 to TRBJ1-4; the match to TRBD1 covers 11 bases. Trimming took 5 bases from V and 5 from J; bases not matched to a gene: 7. The CDR3 sequence is 16 residues long. Germline loops: CDR1 SEHNR, CDR2 FQNEAQ (reference sequence). This CDR3 reads CASSQSGDRGNEKLFF. CDR3 nucleotides: TGTGCCAGCAGCCAATCCGGGGACAGGGGGAATGAAAAACTGTTTTTT.

V and J are TRBV7-3 and TRBJ2-1; 8 bases match TRBD1. From germline, CDR1 is SGHTA and CDR2 FQGTGA. The CDR3 contains 13 residues. The ends lost 5 bases at V and 7 bases at J; junction bases unmatched: 4. As DNA, the CDR3 is TGTGCCAGCAGCAGTACAGGGGGGAATGAGCAGTTCTTC. As protein: CASSSTGGNEQFF.

A few counts support this clone. V and J are TRBV27 and TRBJ1-2, with D possibly TRBD1 on 5 matching bases. The CDR3 sequence is 15 residues long. Germline V lookup: CDR1 MNHEY, CDR2 SMNVEV (reference sequence). V shed 3 bases and J shed 8 bases, with 19 bases lying between them. The CDR3 nucleotides are TGTGCCAGCAGTTTCAATGCAGGGTACAGGAGAGGCTACACCTTC. This codes for CASSFNAGYRRGYTF.

The rearrangement links TRBV6-5 to TRBJ2-7; 7 nucleotides agree with TRBD1. The J segment lost 3 bases and the V segment lost 0 bases, leaving 5 bases of the junction unmatched. Germline CDR1 is MNHEY and CDR2 is SVGAGI. The CDR3 spans 15 residues. The CDR3 spells CASSYSGGHSYEQYF. DNA of the CDR3: TGTGCCAGCAGTTACTCAGGGGGCCACAGCTACGAGCAGTACTTC.

V gene TRBV14 combines with J gene TRBJ2-5; unclear D gene. Germline V gives CDR1 SGHDN, CDR2 FVKESK. The CDR3 is 13 amino acids. The V end lost 7 bases, the J end lost 2 bases, and 11 bases lay between the germline ends. DNA of the CDR3: TGTGCCAGCAACATCCAACCTCAAGAGACCCAGTACTTC. Protein: CASNIQPQETQYF.

The chain links TRBV28 to TRBJ2-7; 8 bases map to TRBD1. J was trimmed by 4 bases and V by 6 bases; bases with no gene match: 8. CDR1 MDHEN and CDR2 SYDVKM come from the germline V gene. The CDR3 totals 14 residues. The chain's CDR3 is CASSIGQGGYEQYF. CDR3 nucleotides: TGTGCCAGCAGCATTGGACAGGGAGGATACGAGCAGTACTTC. The full variable domain, with the rest looked up from reference TRBV28 and TRBJ2-7, is DVKVTQSSRYLVKRTGEKVFLECVQDMDHENMFWYRQDPGLGLRLIYFSYDVKMKEKGDIPEGYSVSREKKERFSLILESASTNQTSMYLCASSIGQGGYEQYFGPGTRLTVT.

This clone was counted between two and nine times. The chain carries TRBV10-3 and TRBJ2-7; 8 nucleotides line up with TRBD1. J lost 4 bases, V lost 3 bases, and 8 bases had no gene match. CDR1 is ENHRY, CDR2 SYGVKD, per germline. The CDR3 runs to 15 residues. CDR3 loop: CAISDPTGEQYEQYF. CDR3 coding DNA: TGTGCCATCAGTGACCCGACAGGGGAGCAGTACGAGCAGTACTTC.

The chain combines TRBV9 with TRBJ1-2, with 8 bases that match TRBD1. V was pared by 3 bases and J by 5 bases, with 3 bases of the junction left unmatched. From germline, CDR1 is SGDLS and CDR2 YYNGEE. CDR3 length: 13 residues. In DNA form, the CDR3 reads TGTGCCAGCAGCGATGGACAGGGTTATGGCTACACCTTC. This translates into CASSDGQGYGYTF.

The chain carries TRBV11-2 and TRBJ1-1; TRBD1 might be the D (5 bases). Germline CDR1 and CDR2: SGHAT and FQNNGV. V gave up 5 bases and J gave up 3 bases, with 13 bases separating them. The CDR3 totals 14 residues. The CDR3 DNA reads TGTGCCAGCAGCCGCACGTGGGGGGACACTGAAGCTTTCTTT. This translates into CASSRTWGDTEAFF.

This clone was seen a few times. The same CDR3 arises from other DNA sequences in this sample as well. This chain uses TRBV7-2 with TRBJ2-7; 11 bases map to TRBD1. CDR1 and CDR2 (germline): SGHTA, FQGNSA. Losses at the gene ends were 6 bases for V and 4 bases for J; bases not matched to a gene: 5. CDR3 length equals 14 residues. CDR3 in amino acids: CASRRGQGAYEQYF. The CDR3 nucleotides are TGTGCCAGCAGGCGAGGACAGGGGGCTTACGAGCAGTACTTC.